Described below is a single T cell receptor beta chain sequence and its context. Per the germline V gene, CDR1 is MDHEN and CDR2 is SYDVKM. Trimming took off 2 bases at V and 15 bases at J, with 14 bases between the two ends. The CDR3 contains 12 residues. This sample is drawn from a study of blood T cell repertoires in COVID-19. Sequencing was performed with immunoSEQ multiplex PCR; in TCRdb, only in-frame clones are kept and a portion is missing. The sample has 90,000 or so clones, nearly 90% seen once. This chain links TRBV28 with TRBJ1-5; D perhaps matches TRBD1 (6 bases). The clonotype comes from a woman of 80 years or more with active or convalescent COVID-19. The sample consisted of peripheral blood. The CDR3 reads CASSLIRGGRHF. The CDR3 DNA sequence: TGTGCCAGCAGTTTAATCAGGGGTGGTAGGCATTTT.